A selection of T cell receptor beta chains follows, all from one sample in a study of cytomegalovirus exposure and HLA in healthy donors. Produced via immunoSEQ multiplex PCR; TCRdb's table is partial and in-frame only. This table holds roughly 120,000 clones, about 76% found once. Sequenced sample: PBMCs. These receptors originate from a middle-aged man in good health and CMV-seropositive. CDR3s include the opening cysteine and the closing phenylalanine or tryptophan. The order of the fields is clone size, D gene, V gene, J gene, CDR3 DNA, CDR3 protein. The D gene is left open where the match is weak. The size field is filled for only some rows; it gives once, few, many or a size class.

few,-,TRBV6-6,TRBJ2-7,TGTGCCAGCAGTTACCCAGGCCCAGAGTCGTTC,CASSYPGPESF
-,-,TRBV2,TRBJ2-1,TGTGCCAGCCATGAGAGCTCCTACAATGAGCAGTTCTTC,CASHESSYNEQFF
once,TRBD1,TRBV29-1,TRBJ2-3,TGCAGCGTTCGCGACAGGGGGCTCGCAGATACGCAGTATTTT,CSVRDRGLADTQYF
-,TRBD2,TRBV14,TRBJ2-1,TGTGCCAGCAGCCAAGGCGGGAGGGCCTGGGGTGAGCAGTTCTTC,CASSQGGRAWGEQFF
few,TRBD1,TRBV19,TRBJ2-2,TGTGCCACCCATGGGACAGGGGCCGGCGGGGAGCTGTTTTTT,CATHGTGAGGELFF
-,TRBD2,TRBV4-2,TRBJ2-2,TGTGCCAGCAGCCAAGCCCCTAGCGGGAGCAACACCGGGGAGCTGTTTTTT,CASSQAPSGSNTGELFF
-,-,TRBV30,TRBJ2-7,TGTGCCTGGAGCATAAGGGGGGGACACGAGCAGTACTTC,CAWSIRGGHEQYF
-,TRBD1,TRBV4-1,TRBJ2-2,TGCGCCAGCAGCCATGTAACAGGGGCGGCCGGGGAGCTGTTTTTT,CASSHVTGAAGELFF
-,-,TRBV5-1,TRBJ1-2,TGCGCCAGCAGCTCGTCCGGGACACGATCTAACTATGGCTACACCTTC,CASSSSGTRSNYGYTF
-,TRBD2,TRBV6-6,TRBJ2-2,TGTGCCAGCAGCCCTGGGATAGCGGGAGCCGGGGAGCTGTTTTTT,CASSPGIAGAGELFF
-,-,TRBV19,TRBJ2-5,TGTGCCAGTAGTAGCCGGGGGGGACAGTTAAAAGAGACCCAGTACTTC,CASSSRGGQLKETQYF
-,-,TRBV7-9,TRBJ2-7,TGTGCCAGCAGCTCGCGGGATCAGCACAGGTACGAGCAGTACTTC,CASSSRDQHRYEQYF
-,TRBD1,TRBV5-6,TRBJ1-4,TGTGCCAGCAGGGGGGACAGGGGGCGTGAAAAACTGTTTTTT,CASRGDRGREKLFF
-,TRBD1,TRBV2,TRBJ1-5,TGTGCCAGCAGTGTTGAGGACAGGGCCTCCCAGCCCCAGCATTTT,CASSVEDRASQPQHF
-,TRBD1,TRBV29-1,TRBJ1-1,TGCAGCGTTCAGGACAGGGTGGGCCTATATGAAGCTTTCTTT,CSVQDRVGLYEAFF
-,-,TRBV7-9,TRBJ1-2,TGTGCCAGCAGCTTAGCCAGTAATAACTATGGCTACACCTTC,CASSLASNNYGYTF
-,TRBD1,TRBV7-6,TRBJ2-2,TGTGCCAGCAGCCCCTGGGACAGGGGAGGCGGGGAGCTGTTTTTT,CASSPWDRGGGELFF
-,TRBD2,TRBV7-2,TRBJ2-1,TGTGCCAGCAGCTTTACCGGGGGGATTTACAATGAGCAGTTCTTC,CASSFTGGIYNEQFF
few,-,TRBV7-9,TRBJ1-2,TGTGCCAGCAGCTTCGACAGCTATGGCTACACCTTC,CASSFDSYGYTF
-,-,TRBV11-2,TRBJ2-7,TGTGCCAGCAGCCGACAGGTAATCCTCTACGAGCAGTACTTC,CASSRQVILYEQYF
-,-,TRBV7-9,TRBJ2-2,TGTGCCAGGGGGGGGGCGGCTTCGAACACCGGGGAGCTGTTTTTT,CARGGAASNTGELFF
-,-,TRBV5-6,TRBJ2-5,TGTGCCAGCAGCGACACAGGTGTCCAAGAGACCCAGTACTTC,CASSDTGVQETQYF
-,TRBD1,TRBV4-1,TRBJ1-2,TGCGCCAGCAGCCAAGCGGGGGCAGGGGGCGCGGAGTATGGCTACACCTTC,CASSQAGAGGAEYGYTF
-,TRBD1,TRBV5-6,TRBJ1-5,TGTGCCAGCAGCCTCCTGACAGGGAATAGCAATCAGCCCCAGCATTTT,CASSLLTGNSNQPQHF
few,TRBD1,TRBV5-5,TRBJ1-2,TGTGCCAGCAGCTCTTGGACAGGGGGTCCCTATGGCTACACCTTC,CASSSWTGGPYGYTF
-,-,TRBV5-1,TRBJ1-1,TGCGCCAGCAGCTTGGTTTTTCAGGGGAACACTGAAGCTTTCTTT,CASSLVFQGNTEAFF
-,-,TRBV6-5,TRBJ1-1,TGTGCCAGCACAAAAGGGGGAAACACTGAAGCTTTCTTT,CASTKGGNTEAFF
-,-,TRBV7-9,TRBJ1-2,TGTGCCAGCAGCTTAGAAGTGGGGCTGGCCACCTTC,CASSLEVGLATF
-,-,TRBV5-1,TRBJ2-2,TGCGCCAGCAGCCCCACCGTCGTAGGAGAGACCGGGGAGCTGTTTTTT,CASSPTVVGETGELFF
-,TRBD1,TRBV27,TRBJ1-5,TGTGCCAGCAGTCCTAGGGACAGGCCTTTGGAGCCCCAGCATTTT,CASSPRDRPLEPQHF
-,TRBD1,TRBV9,TRBJ2-2,TGTGCCAGCAGCGACCTCGACAGGGGGCCAATCGGGGAGCTGTTTTTT,CASSDLDRGPIGELFF
-,-,TRBV5-6,TRBJ2-7,TGTGCCAGCAGCTTCCGACTTAACGAGCAGTACTTC,CASSFRLNEQYF
-,TRBD2,TRBV6-4,TRBJ2-7,TGTGCCAGCATATCCGGGACAGCGGGGACTAGCGGGAACTCCTACGAGCAGTACTTC,CASISGTAGTSGNSYEQYF
-,-,TRBV6-5,TRBJ2-6,TGTGCCAGCAGTTACCTCTCTGGGGCCAACGTCCTGACTTTT,CASSYLSGANVLTF
-,-,TRBV5-1,TRBJ2-3,TGCGCCAGCAGCTCACATCCTAGCACAGATACGCAGTATTTT,CASSSHPSTDTQYF
-,TRBD1,TRBV2,TRBJ1-2,TGTGCCAGCAGGAAAAGGACAGGCGGAGAATATGGCTACACCTTC,CASRKRTGGEYGYTF
few,-,TRBV7-2,TRBJ1-6,TGTGCCAGCACCATAGGGGGACGGCATAATTCACCCCTCCACTTT,CASTIGGRHNSPLHF
-,TRBD1,TRBV5-1,TRBJ1-3,TGCGCCAGCAGCTTGGCCGGGACAGGGGGAGACACCATATATTTT,CASSLAGTGGDTIYF
-,-,TRBV5-8,TRBJ1-1,TGTGCCAGCAGCTTTTGGCAGGGGAACACTGAAGCTTTCTTT,CASSFWQGNTEAFF
few,TRBD2,TRBV9,TRBJ2-7,TGTGCCAGCAGCGTCTCCGGGACTAGCGGGTGGGAGCAGTACTTC,CASSVSGTSGWEQYF